Presented here are 17 T cell receptor beta chains from one specimen sequenced in a study of cytotoxic CD8 clonotypes in ibrutinib-treated CLL. TCRdb's table, derived via immunoSEQ multiplex PCR, lists solely in-frame clones and lacks some. The sample shows approximately 100,000 clones, around 73% of them seen only once. The source was PBMCs, collected after 12 months of ibrutinib treatment. Every receptor here comes from a human donor with chronic lymphocytic leukemia.

The chain uses TRBV5-8 and TRBJ1-1; no clear D. The ends were cut back, 2 bases at V and 1 base at J, with 6 bases in the middle. CDR3 length: 13 residues. Looked up from germline, CDR1 is SGHTS and CDR2 is YDEGEE. This CDR3 is CASSLLENTEAFF. CDR3 sequence (DNA): TGTGCCAGCAGCTTATTGGAGAACACTGAAGCTTTCTTT.

DNA of the CDR3: TGTGCCAGCAGCCGGGGACAGGGGAATGGCTACACCTTC. It is translated as CASSRGQGNGYTF. The rearrangement links TRBV7-2 to TRBJ1-2; 10 bases are a match to TRBD1. Per the germline V gene, CDR1 is SGHTA and CDR2 is FQGNSA. The CDR3 length is 13 residues. V was clipped by 5 bases and J by 6 bases; unmatched bases: 3.

This clone was observed a single time. The chain employs TRBV6-1 and TRBJ1-4, with TRBD1 matching over 7 bases. The V segment lost 8 bases and the J segment 8 bases; nucleotides outside the gene matches: 8. CDR3 length: 13 amino acids. Germline CDR1 reads MNHNS; CDR2 reads SASEGT. CDR3 loop: CASRQGPLEKLFF. CDR3 bases: TGTGCCAGCCGACAGGGCCCTTTAGAAAAACTGTTTTTT.

The chain combines TRBV11-1 with TRBJ2-3; D gene ambiguous. The length of the CDR3 is 14 residues. Germline CDR1 SGHAT, CDR2 FQDESV (reference sequence). The ends were cut back, 1 base at V and 1 base at J, with 6 bases in the middle. In DNA, the CDR3 is TGTGCCAGCAGCTTAGTTTCGGGCACAGATACGCAGTATTTT. Protein product: CASSLVSGTDTQYF.

V is TRBV28 and J is TRBJ1-2; weak D call: TRBD1 (6 bases). The CDR3 extends over 12 amino acids. Germline-derived CDR1 and CDR2 are MDHEN and SYDVKM. V dropped 5 bases and J dropped 12 bases, with 16 bases sitting between them. The CDR3 loop reads CASSGLTGYHTF. The CDR3 DNA reads as TGTGCCAGCAGTGGCCTCACAGGGTATCACACCTTC.

V is TRBV6-6 and J is TRBJ1-1; no clear D. Germline-derived CDR1 and CDR2 are MNHNY and SVGAGI (reference sequence). The V end was cut by 2 bases, the J end by 1 base, with 2 bases between. The CDR3 is 12 residues long. The CDR3 sequence is CASSYRNTEAFF. In nucleotides, the CDR3 is TGTGCCAGCAGTTACAGGAACACTGAAGCTTTCTTT.

The chain is built from TRBV5-1 and TRBJ1-1, with 7 bases identical to TRBD1. The germline gives CDR1 SGHRS, CDR2 YFSETQ. V shed 4 bases, J shed 0 bases, and the junction held 3 bases outside the gene matches. The CDR3 runs to 14 residues. The CDR3 sequence: CASSIQGVNTEAFF. For the CDR3, the DNA is TGCGCCAGCAGCATTCAGGGGGTGAACACTGAAGCTTTCTTT.

The rearrangement uses TRBV6-5 and TRBJ1-2; 7 bases are shared with TRBD1. This CDR3 contains 14 residues. Per the germline V gene, CDR1 is MNHEY and CDR2 is SVGAGI. Trimming removed 2 bases from V and 4 bases from J; junction bases left unmatched: 4. The CDR3 loop reads CASSYRPGGYGYTF. The CDR3 DNA sequence: TGTGCCAGCAGTTACCGGCCAGGGGGCTATGGCTACACCTTC.

The rearrangement links TRBV6-4 to TRBJ1-1, with no clear D. The CDR3 totals 9 residues. The V and J ends lost 11 bases and 3 bases respectively, with 4 bases between them. The germline V gene has CDR1 MRHNA and CDR2 SNTAGT. CDR3 region: CAPYTEAFF. DNA of the CDR3: TGTGCCCCTTACACTGAAGCTTTCTTT.

The chain joins TRBV29-1 to TRBJ2-1, with D possibly TRBD2 on 5 matching bases. The CDR3 is 12 residues long. Trimming took off 7 bases at V and 8 bases at J, with 15 bases between the two ends. Germline V gene data show CDR1 as SQVTM and CDR2 as ANQGSEA. CDR3 nucleotides: TGCAGCGGGGCACGGGATAGAGATGAGCAGTTCTTC. Translating gives CSGARDRDEQFF.

CDR3 sequence reads: CASSIQGARVTGELFF. CDR3 DNA: TGTGCCAGCAGCATCCAGGGGGCGCGGGTTACCGGGGAGCTGTTTTTT. The chain combines TRBV5-4 with TRBJ2-2; 8 bases are shared with TRBD1. The CDR3 runs to 16 residues. Germline V lookup: CDR1 SGHNT, CDR2 YYREEE (reference sequence). V was clipped by 4 bases and J by 5 bases; unmatched bases: 10.

Here the CDR3 DNA reads TGTGCCAGTTTCGACAGGGGTCAGGCCGGGGAGCTGTTTTTT. Its translation: CASFDRGQAGELFF. The V and J genes are TRBV19 and TRBJ2-2; 8 bases align to TRBD1. Germline CDR1 is LNHDA and CDR2 is SQIVND (reference sequence). The CDR3 length is 14 residues. V gave up 8 bases and J gave up 6 bases; unmatched junction bases: 8.

This chain joins TRBV25-1 and TRBJ2-1; TRBD2 matches at 9 bases. The CDR3 has 15 amino acids. V gave up 2 bases and J gave up 3 bases; unmatched junction bases: 2. Germline CDR1 is MGHDK and CDR2 is SYGVNS. Here the CDR3 DNA reads TGTGCCAGCAGTGAACTAGCGGGGCTCTACAATGAGCAGTTCTTC. Encoded protein: CASSELAGLYNEQFF.

The chain combines TRBV10-3 with TRBJ1-4, with a weak D call TRBD1 (5 bases). V was trimmed by 3 bases and J by 8 bases, leaving 10 bases between them. Germline V lookup: CDR1 ENHRY, CDR2 SYGVKD. The CDR3 totals 13 residues. As DNA, the CDR3 is TGTGCCATCAGTGAAGGGGCTGGAGAAAAACTGTTTTTT. It translates to CAISEGAGEKLFF.

This clone was detected only once. This chain's CDR3 is CASSFRNGGTEAFF. CDR3 DNA: TGCGCCAGCAGCTTTAGAAACGGGGGCACTGAAGCTTTCTTT. This chain links TRBV5-1 with TRBJ1-1, with TRBD1 as a possible D gene (5 bases). Trimming pared 2 bases from V and 4 bases from J, leaving 12 bases between. This CDR3 spans 14 amino acids. Germline values: CDR1 SGHRS, CDR2 YFSETQ.

CDR3 in DNA: TGTGCCAGCAGCCCAAGCTCTGGCAGTGGCTACAATGAGCAGTTCTTC. Translated: CASSPSSGSGYNEQFF. The V call is TRBV7-9, the J call TRBJ2-1, with no clear D. The CDR3 runs 16 residues. CDR1 is SEHNR and CDR2 is FQNEAQ in the germline V gene (reference sequence). V lost 5 bases and J lost 3, with 17 bases in between.

This clone was seen many times. The chain is built from TRBV19 and TRBJ2-1; 8 bases are shared with TRBD2. The CDR3 spans 12 residues. In germline, CDR1 is LNHDA, CDR2 SQIVND (reference sequence). V trimming: 5 bases; J trimming: 8 bases; junction bases outside the gene matches: 2. The CDR3 region is CASSVSGDEQFF. CDR3 in DNA: TGTGCCAGTAGTGTTAGCGGGGATGAGCAGTTCTTC.